The 8 T cell receptor beta chains below all came from one sample that was sequenced in a study of STAT3 mutations in large granular lymphocyte leukemia. General study results and limits: Every T-cell large granular lymphocyte leukemia patient had at least one immunodominant TCR beta clonotype.

No antigen has been assigned to these receptors. Generated by immunoSEQ multiplex PCR, the TCRdb table keeps only in-frame clones and is missing some. The sample holds approximately 12,000 clones, 90% seen once. Sequences were obtained from peripheral blood mononuclear cells. These receptors all stem from a man aged 35-49 years with T-cell large granular lymphocyte leukemia. Some clones in this sample may be carry-over from other donors' samples.

The chain couples TRBV27 to TRBJ1-6; D unresolved. Germline lookup yields CDR1 MNHEY and CDR2 SMNVEV (reference sequence). V was shortened by 8 bases and J by 8 bases, with 10 bases between the two germline ends. The CDR3 has 12 amino acids. The CDR3, as DNA: TGTGCCAGCGGTATTCTCGATTCACCCCTCCACTTT. As protein: CASGILDSPLHF.

The chain uses TRBV5-1 and TRBJ1-2; TRBD1 matches at 8 bases. Germline lookup yields CDR1 SGHRS and CDR2 YFSETQ. The CDR3 is made up of 14 amino acids. With 4 bases clipped from V and 5 bases from J, the junction kept 7 bases outside the gene matches. This chain's CDR3 is CASSTDRGGYGYTF. CDR3 sequence (DNA): TGCGCCAGCAGCACCGACAGGGGTGGTTATGGCTACACCTTC.

This clone showed up just once. The chain is built from TRBV9 and TRBJ2-3; TRBD1 agrees at 11 bases. Germline CDR1 is SGDLS and CDR2 is YYNGEE. The CDR3 extends over 15 amino acids. Losses at the gene ends were 2 bases for V and 5 bases for J; bases not matched to a gene: 4. The CDR3 nucleotides read TGTGCCAGCAGCGTTGGGACAGGGGGATTAGATACGCAGTATTTT. Translation gives CASSVGTGGLDTQYF. The complete variable domain, with remaining parts taken from reference TRBV9 and TRBJ2-3, reads DSGVTQTPKHLITATGQRVTLRCSPRSGDLSVYWYQQSLDQGLQFLIQYYNGEERAKGNILERFSAQQFPDLHSELNLSSLELGDSALYFCASSVGTGGLDTQYFGPGTRLTVL.

This clone was detected once. The chain has TRBV10-3 and TRBJ2-7; unclear D gene. CDR3 length: 11 residues. Trimming removed 3 bases at V and 4 bases at J, with 4 bases between. Per the germline V gene, CDR1 is ENHRY and CDR2 is SYGVKD. The CDR3: CAISDGYEQYF. The DNA for the CDR3 is TGTGCCATCAGTGACGGGTACGAGCAGTACTTC.

The J gene is TRBJ1-3, the V gene TRBV25-1, with D unresolved. The CDR3 runs 12 residues. The germline V gene encodes CDR1 MGHDK and CDR2 SYGVNS. Trimming took off 4 bases at V and 2 bases at J, with 3 bases between the two ends. The CDR3 coding sequence is TGTGCCAGCAGTGGCACTGGAAACACCATATATTTT. It yields the protein CASSGTGNTIYF.

Concerning this clone: At one end, the junction sequence differs from germline, possibly due to a read error. This sequence joins TRBV6-1 and TRBJ2-3; D gene ambiguous. The germline V gene has CDR1 MNHNS and CDR2 SASEGT. This CDR3 is built from 12 residues. The CDR3: CASSEAQRDRGF. CDR3 DNA: TGTGCCAGCAGTGAAGCGCAAAGGGATAGAGGATTT.

The chain is built from TRBV6-5 and TRBJ2-5, with a tentative D call TRBD1 (5 bases). This CDR3 is 13 amino acids long. The V and J ends lost 2 bases and 7 bases respectively, with 11 bases between them. The V gene's germline CDR1 is MNHEY and CDR2 SVGAGI. As DNA, the CDR3 is TGTGCCAGCAGTTACGAGCGCCAGGGGACCCAGTACTTC. This gives the protein CASSYERQGTQYF.

The chain combines TRBV5-1 with TRBJ1-1; possibly TRBD1 for D (6 bases). This CDR3 is built from 14 residues. The germline gives CDR1 SGHRS, CDR2 YFSETQ. V shed 4 bases and J shed 1 base, with 11 bases lying between them. The CDR3 region is CASSPRGENTEAFF. The CDR3 DNA reads as TGCGCCAGCAGCCCCAGGGGAGAGAACACTGAAGCTTTCTTT.